This is a list of T cell receptor beta chains from one sample in a study of blood T cell repertoires in COVID-19. The table came from immunoSEQ multiplex PCR; TCRdb's copy has only in-frame clones and leaves some out. The table shows a few hundred thousand clones, with more than 85% occurring only once. The sequencing input was peripheral blood. The origin of the receptors is a young man with acute or convalescent COVID-19. CDR3s include the opening cysteine and the closing phenylalanine or tryptophan. A D gene is named only where the DNA matches it firmly. For some rows the clone size is stated as once, few or many, or as a class when expanded; others skip it.

CDR3nt: TGTGCCAGCAGTTCCCTCCGAGGGAACGTTGAAAAACTGTTTTTT; CDR3aa: CASSSLRGNVEKLFF; d_gene: -; abundance: -; j_gene: TRBJ1-4; v_gene: TRBV28
CDR3nt: TGTGCCAGCCGGGTAGGACAGGGCAATCAGCCCCAGCATTTT; CDR3aa: CASRVGQGNQPQHF; d_gene: TRBD1; abundance: once; j_gene: TRBJ1-5; v_gene: TRBV6-5
CDR3nt: TGTGCCTGGAGTACAGGGGGGGTGTCTATCGCTGGCTACACCTTC; CDR3aa: CAWSTGGVSIAGYTF; d_gene: TRBD1; abundance: -; j_gene: TRBJ1-2; v_gene: TRBV30
CDR3nt: TGCGCCAGCAGCCAAGAACCAGGGTGGGGGGTGGAACTGTTTTTT; CDR3aa: CASSQEPGWGVELFF; d_gene: -; abundance: -; j_gene: TRBJ1-4; v_gene: TRBV4-1
CDR3nt: TGCGCCAGCAGCTTGGAATTGCAGGGAGGCTTCTATAATTCACCCCTCCACTTT; CDR3aa: CASSLELQGGFYNSPLHF; d_gene: -; abundance: -; j_gene: TRBJ1-6; v_gene: TRBV5-1
CDR3nt: TGCGCCAGCAGCTTGGTGGCAGGGGGCGATGAGCAGTTCTTC; CDR3aa: CASSLVAGGDEQFF; d_gene: TRBD1; abundance: few; j_gene: TRBJ2-1; v_gene: TRBV5-1
CDR3nt: TGCAGCGCCACTAGCGGGAGGGGCGCCGGGGAGCTGTTTTTT; CDR3aa: CSATSGRGAGELFF; d_gene: TRBD2; abundance: -; j_gene: TRBJ2-2; v_gene: TRBV29-1
CDR3nt: TGTGCCAGCAGTATCGGACTAGCCGAGGCCCAGTACTTC; CDR3aa: CASSIGLAEAQYF; d_gene: TRBD2; abundance: once; j_gene: TRBJ2-5; v_gene: TRBV2
CDR3nt: TGTGCCTGGAGTGGGGGAGTGGAGGCCTACGAGCAGTACTTC; CDR3aa: CAWSGGVEAYEQYF; d_gene: -; abundance: -; j_gene: TRBJ2-7; v_gene: TRBV30
CDR3nt: TGTGCCAGCAGTCAAACGGGGACTAGCGGGAACCGTACCTACGAGCAGTACTTC; CDR3aa: CASSQTGTSGNRTYEQYF; d_gene: TRBD2; abundance: -; j_gene: TRBJ2-7; v_gene: TRBV11-2
CDR3nt: TGTGCCAGTCGGTCGGGTAACTCCTACGAGCAGTACTTC; CDR3aa: CASRSGNSYEQYF; d_gene: -; abundance: -; j_gene: TRBJ2-7; v_gene: TRBV19
CDR3nt: TGTGCCTGGAGTTTCGGGGGAACTAATGAAAAACTGTTTTTT; CDR3aa: CAWSFGGTNEKLFF; d_gene: -; abundance: -; j_gene: TRBJ1-4; v_gene: TRBV30
CDR3nt: TGCGCCAGCAGTGAGAGGAGAGCGGGAGGGCCGGGGTACAATGAGCAGTTCTTC; CDR3aa: CASSERRAGGPGYNEQFF; d_gene: TRBD2; abundance: -; j_gene: TRBJ2-1; v_gene: TRBV10-1
CDR3nt: TGTGCCGTAAGAGCGGGGAGCTTAAATGAGCAGTTCTTC; CDR3aa: CAVRAGSLNEQFF; d_gene: TRBD2; abundance: -; j_gene: TRBJ2-1; v_gene: TRBV10-3
CDR3nt: TGTGCCAGCAGTGTTTCACTAGCCTACGAGCAGTACTTC; CDR3aa: CASSVSLAYEQYF; d_gene: -; abundance: -; j_gene: TRBJ2-7; v_gene: TRBV28
CDR3nt: TGTGCCAGCAGCCAAGCTCGCCTAGCGGAAGAGACCCAGTACTTC; CDR3aa: CASSQARLAEETQYF; d_gene: TRBD2; abundance: -; j_gene: TRBJ2-5; v_gene: TRBV3-1/TRBV3-2
CDR3nt: TGTGCCAGCAGTAGAGGGCTTAATGAAAAACTGTTTTTT; CDR3aa: CASSRGLNEKLFF; d_gene: -; abundance: -; j_gene: TRBJ1-4; v_gene: TRBV12-3/TRBV12-4
CDR3nt: TGTGCCAGCAGTTACTCGGGGGGCGGGAGTGGCTACACCTTC; CDR3aa: CASSYSGGGSGYTF; d_gene: -; abundance: -; j_gene: TRBJ1-2; v_gene: TRBV6-5
CDR3nt: TGTGCCAGTAGTATAAGTTCCGGGGGAATCTCCTACAATGAGCAGTTCTTC; CDR3aa: CASSISSGGISYNEQFF; d_gene: -; abundance: -; j_gene: TRBJ2-1; v_gene: TRBV19
CDR3nt: TGTGCCAGCAGCTTTAGAGAGACCCAGTACTTC; CDR3aa: CASSFRETQYF; d_gene: -; abundance: -; j_gene: TRBJ2-5; v_gene: TRBV7-2
CDR3nt: TGTGCCAGCACCAAAGGGCTAGCGGGGCTCGAGCAGTACTTC; CDR3aa: CASTKGLAGLEQYF; d_gene: TRBD2; abundance: -; j_gene: TRBJ2-7; v_gene: TRBV6-5
CDR3nt: TGTGCCAGCATCACTTCAGGGGGAAATGGCTACACCTTC; CDR3aa: CASITSGGNGYTF; d_gene: TRBD1; abundance: -; j_gene: TRBJ1-2; v_gene: TRBV28
CDR3nt: TGTGCCATCAGTGACAGGGGCTCCCTCTACGAGCAGTACTTC; CDR3aa: CAISDRGSLYEQYF; d_gene: -; abundance: -; j_gene: TRBJ2-7; v_gene: TRBV10-3
CDR3nt: TGCGCCAGCAGTGAACTACAGGGGATCACTGAAGCTTTCTTT; CDR3aa: CASSELQGITEAFF; d_gene: TRBD1; abundance: -; j_gene: TRBJ1-1; v_gene: TRBV10-2
CDR3nt: TGTGCCAGTAGTATAGGGGGGCTTGAAACTGAAGCTTTCTTT; CDR3aa: CASSIGGLETEAFF; d_gene: -; abundance: once; j_gene: TRBJ1-1; v_gene: TRBV19
CDR3nt: TGTGCCAGCAGAAGGGGGCGGAATCAGCCCCAGCATTTT; CDR3aa: CASRRGRNQPQHF; d_gene: TRBD1; abundance: -; j_gene: TRBJ1-5; v_gene: TRBV27
CDR3nt: TGTGCCAGCAGCAACTTACAGGGTATCGGCTACACCTTC; CDR3aa: CASSNLQGIGYTF; d_gene: -; abundance: -; j_gene: TRBJ1-2; v_gene: TRBV7-2
CDR3nt: TGTGCCAGCAGTTTAATTGCGGGGGGACCAAGCCTCTACAATGAGCAGTTCTTC; CDR3aa: CASSLIAGGPSLYNEQFF; d_gene: TRBD2; abundance: -; j_gene: TRBJ2-1; v_gene: TRBV27
CDR3nt: TGTGCCAGCAGCTTATCCCCGGTGTCCTACAATGAGCAGTTCTTC; CDR3aa: CASSLSPVSYNEQFF; d_gene: -; abundance: -; j_gene: TRBJ2-1; v_gene: TRBV7-3
CDR3nt: TGTGCCAGCAGGCTCACAGGGCTGGGCACTGAAGCTTTCTTT; CDR3aa: CASRLTGLGTEAFF; d_gene: -; abundance: -; j_gene: TRBJ1-1; v_gene: TRBV6-5
CDR3nt: TGTGCCAGCAGCTTAACTGCCCGGGACAGACTAAACAATGAGCAGTTCTTC; CDR3aa: CASSLTARDRLNNEQFF; d_gene: TRBD1; abundance: -; j_gene: TRBJ2-1; v_gene: TRBV7-3
CDR3nt: TGTGCCAGCAGCCAAAGGGCCGGGACAGGGAACTCCCCCCTCCACTTT; CDR3aa: CASSQRAGTGNSPLHF; d_gene: TRBD1; abundance: -; j_gene: TRBJ1-6; v_gene: TRBV3-1/TRBV3-2
CDR3nt: TGTGCCTGGGGAGTGGGGGGGCACAAAGATACGCAGTATTTT; CDR3aa: CAWGVGGHKDTQYF; d_gene: -; abundance: -; j_gene: TRBJ2-3; v_gene: TRBV30
CDR3nt: TGTGCCAGCAGCCCCACTAACCTTAACACCGGGGAGCTGTTTTTT; CDR3aa: CASSPTNLNTGELFF; d_gene: -; abundance: -; j_gene: TRBJ2-2; v_gene: TRBV7-6
CDR3nt: TGTGCCAGCAGCTTAGCCAGACTTAACTATGGCTACACCTTC; CDR3aa: CASSLARLNYGYTF; d_gene: -; abundance: -; j_gene: TRBJ1-2; v_gene: TRBV7-9
CDR3nt: TGTGCCAGCAGCCCCTCGGACAGGATGAACACTGAAGCTTTCTTT; CDR3aa: CASSPSDRMNTEAFF; d_gene: TRBD1; abundance: -; j_gene: TRBJ1-1; v_gene: TRBV3-1/TRBV3-2
CDR3nt: TGTGCCAGCTCACCGGACCCCGGGACAGGAGGCGGGGGGGCCAACGTCCTGACTTTC; CDR3aa: CASSPDPGTGGGGANVLTF; d_gene: TRBD1; abundance: few; j_gene: TRBJ2-6; v_gene: TRBV18
CDR3nt: TGTGCCAGCAGCTTTTCGAGTCGTAGCGGCGGAAGGACAACCGGGGAGCTGTTTTTT; CDR3aa: CASSFSSRSGGRTTGELFF; d_gene: -; abundance: -; j_gene: TRBJ2-2; v_gene: TRBV5-4
CDR3nt: TGTGCCAGCAGCGGGGGGGCGGACGGGGAGCTGTTTTTT; CDR3aa: CASSGGADGELFF; d_gene: -; abundance: -; j_gene: TRBJ2-2; v_gene: TRBV7-2
CDR3nt: TGCGCCAGCAGCTCCACAGGGAGCATGAACACTGAAGCTTTCTTT; CDR3aa: CASSSTGSMNTEAFF; d_gene: -; abundance: -; j_gene: TRBJ1-1; v_gene: TRBV5-1
CDR3nt: TGTGCCAGTGGATTGAGGGGACAGGGTCAGGGCTACACCTTC; CDR3aa: CASGLRGQGQGYTF; d_gene: TRBD1; abundance: few; j_gene: TRBJ1-2; v_gene: TRBV27
CDR3nt: TGCGCCAGCAGTCAACCCGGGACAGGGGACACCGGGGAGCTGTTTTTT; CDR3aa: CASSQPGTGDTGELFF; d_gene: TRBD1; abundance: -; j_gene: TRBJ2-2; v_gene: TRBV23-1
CDR3nt: TGTGCCACCTCACAGGGCTACAATGAGCAGTTCTTC; CDR3aa: CATSQGYNEQFF; d_gene: -; abundance: -; j_gene: TRBJ2-1; v_gene: TRBV6-5
CDR3nt: TGTGCCAGCAGTTACACAGGGAGTTCACCCCTCCACTTT; CDR3aa: CASSYTGSSPLHF; d_gene: -; abundance: few; j_gene: TRBJ1-6; v_gene: TRBV11-3
CDR3nt: TGTGCCAGTAGTATAAAGGCCTCTAGCGGGGATACGGAAACCTACGAGCAGTACTTC; CDR3aa: CASSIKASSGDTETYEQYF; d_gene: TRBD2; abundance: once; j_gene: TRBJ2-7; v_gene: TRBV19
CDR3nt: TGTGCCAACGGACAGGTGGGCTTTTTCTCTCAGCCCCAGCATTTT; CDR3aa: CANGQVGFFSQPQHF; d_gene: TRBD1; abundance: -; j_gene: TRBJ1-5; v_gene: TRBV6-5
CDR3nt: TGTGCCAGTATGGGCGGGGCCGCAACTAATGAAAAACTGTTTTTT; CDR3aa: CASMGGAATNEKLFF; d_gene: -; abundance: -; j_gene: TRBJ1-4; v_gene: TRBV19
CDR3nt: TGTGCCAGTGCACGGAGTAACTATGGCTACACCTTC; CDR3aa: CASARSNYGYTF; d_gene: -; abundance: -; j_gene: TRBJ1-2; v_gene: TRBV2
CDR3nt: TGCGCCAGCAGCTTGGCGTCCCGGGACAGGGCCCGGGGGGGGTCTTTCTTT; CDR3aa: CASSLASRDRARGGSFF; d_gene: TRBD1; abundance: once; j_gene: TRBJ1-1; v_gene: TRBV5-1
CDR3nt: TGTGCCAGCAGTTCGCCCAGGGGGCGTACTGGCTACACCTTC; CDR3aa: CASSSPRGRTGYTF; d_gene: TRBD1; abundance: -; j_gene: TRBJ1-2; v_gene: TRBV6-5
CDR3nt: TGTGCCAGCAGTAACCAACAGGGGAGGGGCTACACCTTC; CDR3aa: CASSNQQGRGYTF; d_gene: TRBD1; abundance: few; j_gene: TRBJ1-2; v_gene: TRBV6-5
CDR3nt: TGTGCCAGCAGCCCCCTGGGCGGGCCCAGCGTCGTTGAGCAGTTCTTC; CDR3aa: CASSPLGGPSVVEQFF; d_gene: -; abundance: -; j_gene: TRBJ2-1; v_gene: TRBV7-8
CDR3nt: TGTGCCAGCGCTCGTAACATTGTGACAAACGGCTACACCTTC; CDR3aa: CASARNIVTNGYTF; d_gene: -; abundance: once; j_gene: TRBJ1-2; v_gene: TRBV6-5
CDR3nt: TGTGCCAGCAGCCATACAGGGGACACAGATACGCAGTATTTT; CDR3aa: CASSHTGDTDTQYF; d_gene: TRBD1; abundance: -; j_gene: TRBJ2-3; v_gene: TRBV9
CDR3nt: TGTGCCAGCTCACCACCAAACCGGGACACTGAAGCTTTCTTT; CDR3aa: CASSPPNRDTEAFF; d_gene: -; abundance: -; j_gene: TRBJ1-1; v_gene: TRBV18